The rows below give T cell receptor beta chains drawn from one sample of a study of human T cells and chemical hapten exposure. TCRdb recomputed calls from the RACE reads with MiXCR, one row per CDR3 protein. The sample includes 40,000 to 65,000 distinct CDR3 sequences, approximately 10% seen only once; the top ten take roughly 1.8%. The sample consisted of whole blood, taken in connection with sensitization to the hapten diphenylcyclopropenone (DPC). Receptors originate from a woman in her forties with alopecia areata. Some clones in this sample may be carry-over from other donors' samples. The CDR3 runs from the conserved cysteine through the conserved F or W. The D gene is left open where the match is weak. Size tells how often a clone was seen (once, few, many) or the class of an expanded clone, and some rows leave it out.

V	J	size	D	DNA	CDR3
TRBV7-8	TRBJ2-2	few	.	TGTGCCAGCAGCTCCGGGACACCAAGTAGGACCGGGGAGCTGTTTTTT	CASSSGTPSRTGELFF
TRBV7-6	TRBJ2-7	many	TRBD1	TGTGCCACCAGCGGAGGGACAGGGGGGCGCGAGCAGTACTTC	CATSGGTGGREQYF
TRBV24-1	TRBJ1-5	.	.	TGTGCCACCAGTGCCAACCCGGGGCAGTCCCAGCATTTT	CATSANPGQSQHF
TRBV28	TRBJ2-3	.	.	TGTGCCAGCTCGGGAGGCACAGATACGCAGTATTTT	CASSGGTDTQYF
TRBV28	TRBJ2-5	many	TRBD2	TGTGCCAGCAGTCCCATTACCCGGCGGGGGGGCCCAGAGACCCAGTACTTC	CASSPITRRGGPETQYF
TRBV12-3/TRBV12-4	TRBJ1-1	.	.	TGTGCCACCCGGCGGGGGGGTAGTAGCACTGAAGCTTTCTTT	CATRRGGSSTEAFF
TRBV20-1	TRBJ1-5	many	TRBD1	TGCAGTGCCCACCCCGCCGGGACAGTTGGTCAGCCCCAGCATTTT	CSAHPAGTVGQPQHF
TRBV28	TRBJ2-2	many	.	TGTGCCAGCAGTTTCCCAGGGGTATCTGGGGAGCTGTTTTTT	CASSFPGVSGELFF
TRBV7-9	TRBJ2-1	once	.	TGTGCCAGCAATACCGGGGTCAATGAGCAGTTCTTC	CASNTGVNEQFF
TRBV10-3	TRBJ2-7	.	TRBD2	TGTGCCATCGGGACTAGCGCTGACCTCTACGAGCAGTACTTC	CAIGTSADLYEQYF
TRBV6-5	TRBJ1-1	few	TRBD1	TGTGCCAGCAGTTATACAGGGGGAGGGACTGAAGCTTTCTTT	CASSYTGGGTEAFF
TRBV28	TRBJ1-4	many	.	TGTGCCAGCACGGGATTGGGAACAACTAATGAAAAACTGTTTTTT	CASTGLGTTNEKLFF
TRBV13	TRBJ2-5	few	TRBD2	TGTGCCAGCAGCTCCTGGACTAGCGGATCGATGGGGGGGACCCAGTACTTC	CASSSWTSGSMGGTQYF
TRBV3-1	TRBJ2-5	.	.	TGTGCCAGCGCCGGCGGAGGGGAAGAGACCCAGTACTTC	CASAGGGEETQYF
TRBV28	TRBJ2-7	.	.	TGTGCCAGCAGTGCGAAGGTATCCTACGAGCAGTACTTC	CASSAKVSYEQYF
TRBV20-1	TRBJ2-5	.	.	TGCAGTGCTAGGAGACTTCAAGAGACCCAGTACTTC	CSARRLQETQYF
TRBV27	TRBJ1-1	.	.	TGTGCCAGCAGTTTGAGCCCGAGGGACACTGAAGCTTTCTTT	CASSLSPRDTEAFF
TRBV29-1	TRBJ1-1	.	.	TGCAGCGTTGAAGGGCAGGGAGGCACTGAAGCTTTCTTT	CSVEGQGGTEAFF
TRBV30	TRBJ2-2	.	.	TGTGCCTGGAGTGTATCACAGGGAGCTACCGGGGAGCTGTTTTTT	CAWSVSQGATGELFF
TRBV9	TRBJ1-1	few	.	TGTGCCAGCAGCGAAGGGCAGCCGAACACTGAAGCTTTCTTT	CASSEGQPNTEAFF
TRBV7-9	TRBJ1-4	.	.	TGTGCCAGTAGCGGGTATACAGTTAATGAAAAACTGTTTTTT	CASSGYTVNEKLFF
TRBV14	TRBJ1-5	.	TRBD1	TGTGCCAGCAGCCAACAACAGGGGTTCAGGCAGGCTCAGCCCCAGCATTTT	CASSQQQGFRQAQPQHF
TRBV29-1	TRBJ2-1	few	.	TGCAGCGTTGAAAGGACAGCCTACAATGAGCAGTTCTTC	CSVERTAYNEQFF
TRBV6-6	TRBJ2-2	.	.	TGTGCCAGCAGTACCGCATGGGGAGAGGCCACCGGGGAGCTGTTTTTT	CASSTAWGEATGELFF
TRBV7-2	TRBJ1-3	.	TRBD1	TGTGCCAGCAGTGAACAGGGGGCACTTGGAAACACCATATATTTT	CASSEQGALGNTIYF
TRBV29-1	TRBJ2-1	.	TRBD2	TGCAGCGTTGAAGATCGGGAAGGACTAGCGGGCTGGCTTGGGTACAATGAGCAGTTCTTC	CSVEDREGLAGWLGYNEQFF
TRBV6-1	TRBJ2-3	many	TRBD2	TGTGCCAGCAGGACACTAGCGGGAGACCTCACAGATACGCAGTATTTT	CASRTLAGDLTDTQYF
TRBV28	TRBJ1-5	.	.	TGTGCCAGCAGCCGTTGGGGGCCCCAGCATTTT	CASSRWGPQHF
TRBV7-7	TRBJ1-5	many	TRBD1	TGTGCTAGCAGTAGACAGGGGGGCCAGCCCCAGCATTTT	CASSRQGGQPQHF
TRBV28	TRBJ2-7	few	.	TGTGCCAGCAGTTTAGGGTACGAGAAGTACTTC	CASSLGYEKYF
TRBV5-1	TRBJ2-3	many	.	TGCGCCAGCAGCTTGGCTTCAGGGGGCACAGATACGCAGTATTTT	CASSLASGGTDTQYF
TRBV4-1	TRBJ2-3	many	TRBD2	TGCGCCAGCAGCCAAGATTTAGATGGGGGGGAGGGCCTCACAGATACGCAGTATTTT	CASSQDLDGGEGLTDTQYF
TRBV12-3/TRBV12-4	TRBJ2-7	few	TRBD1	TGTGCCAGCACCCCAACAGGGGCCCACGAGCAGTACTTC	CASTPTGAHEQYF
TRBV6-1	TRBJ2-7	many	TRBD1	TGTGCCAGCAGTGGTCAGGGGGCGGAGGAGCAGTACTTC	CASSGQGAEEQYF
TRBV5-1	TRBJ2-3	.	.	TGCGCCAGCAGCTTGATGACTAGCACAGATACGCAGTATTTT	CASSLMTSTDTQYF
TRBV20-1	TRBJ1-1	many	.	TGCAGTGCTATAGGTATGGGGTTTCGGAACACTGAAGCTTTCTTT	CSAIGMGFRNTEAFF
TRBV4-2	TRBJ2-7	.	TRBD1	TGTGCCAGCAGCCAAACCTCGACAGGGTTGGGCGAGCAGTACTTC	CASSQTSTGLGEQYF